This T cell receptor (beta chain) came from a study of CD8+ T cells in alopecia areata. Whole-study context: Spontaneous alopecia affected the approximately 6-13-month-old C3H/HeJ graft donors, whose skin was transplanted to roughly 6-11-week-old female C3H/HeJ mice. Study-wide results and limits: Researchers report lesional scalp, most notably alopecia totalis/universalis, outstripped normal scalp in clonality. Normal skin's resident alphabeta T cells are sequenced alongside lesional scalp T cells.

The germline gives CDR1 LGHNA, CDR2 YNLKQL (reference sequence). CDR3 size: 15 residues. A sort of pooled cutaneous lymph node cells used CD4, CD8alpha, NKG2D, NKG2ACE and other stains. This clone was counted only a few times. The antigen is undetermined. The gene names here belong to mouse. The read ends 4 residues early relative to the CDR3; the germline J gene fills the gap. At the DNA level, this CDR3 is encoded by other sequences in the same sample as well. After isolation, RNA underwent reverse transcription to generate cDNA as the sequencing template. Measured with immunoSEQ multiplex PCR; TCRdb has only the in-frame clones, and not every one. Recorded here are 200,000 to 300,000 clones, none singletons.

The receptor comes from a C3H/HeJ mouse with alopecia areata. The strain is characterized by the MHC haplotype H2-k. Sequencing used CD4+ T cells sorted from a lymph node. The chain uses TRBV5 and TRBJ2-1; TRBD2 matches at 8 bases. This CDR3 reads CASSQEGGRGAEQFF. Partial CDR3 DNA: TGTGCCAGCAGCCAAGAGGGGGGGCGGGGCGCT.